This paragraph covers one TCR beta chain sequence. Its antigen is undetermined. It is likely a read error, because the conserved phenylalanine at the end of the CDR3 is missing. No cell sorting was done before RNA was extracted from the tissue. Between August and November 2014, newly diagnosed, chemotherapy-naive lung cancer patients underwent thoracic surgery in China. The sample originates from a study of tumor and adjacent non-tumor tissue in lung cancer. Study background: Patients comprised approximately eleven adenocarcinoma, a couple of squamous cell carcinoma and 1 small cell lung cancer. The patients, 10 to 11 men and roughly 5 women, were about 30 to 85 with stage I to III disease.

CDR3 size: 13 residues. CDR1 SGHDT and CDR2 YYEEEE come from the germline V gene. The library came from three nested PCR rounds adapted from ARM-PCR protocols. TCRdb re-derived calls from the multiplex PCR reads in MiXCR, one entry per CDR3 protein. This sample has about 120,000 distinct CDR3 sequences, with around three fifths found just once. Findings of the study overall: Compared with tumor, normal lung showed significantly lower TCR diversity.

The chain couples TRBV5-6 to TRBJ1-1, with D unclear. The sample taken for sequencing was lung tumor tissue. The sequence came from a man aged 30 to 39 with non-small cell lung cancer. The CDR3 sequence: CACSLFIATEAFL. The DNA for the CDR3 is TGTGCCTGCAGCTTGTTTATAGCCACTGAAGCTTTCTTA.